Listed here are 2 T cell receptor beta chains from one sample, sequenced in a study of CD8 T cells in Susac syndrome. After extraction with the RNeasy kit, about 0.45 to 1 ug of the RNA was reverse transcribed using random hexamers. TCRdb ran MiXCR on the immunoSEQ multiplex PCR reads and lists one entry per CDR3 protein. This table holds some 99,000 distinct CDR3 sequences, 90% to 98% found once. The sample consisted of CD4+ T cells from PBMCs. The origin of the receptors is a human donor in good health.

The chain employs TRBV12-3 or TRBV12-4 and TRBJ2-5; D gene ambiguous. Trimming stripped 1 base from V and 4 bases from J, with 7 bases between. CDR3 length: 13 residues. The CDR3 coding sequence is TGTGCCAGCAGTTTAGGGGATGGAGAGACCCAGTACTTC. It is translated as CASSLGDGETQYF.

The chain couples TRBV27 to TRBJ2-3; a possible D gene is TRBD1 (6 bases). Germline CDR1 is MNHEY and CDR2 is SMNVEV (reference sequence). The V end was cut by 7 bases, the J end by 3 bases, with 11 bases between. The CDR3 is 13 amino acids. This CDR3 reads CASNRQATDTQYF. The DNA for the CDR3 is TGTGCCAGCAATCGACAGGCGACAGATACGCAGTATTTT.